The 9 T cell receptor beta chains listed next were all sequenced from one sample in a study of blood T cells in healthy people across ages. A second about 7 to 12 cycle PCR used barcoded and J-beta primers. TCRdb processed the 5' RACE reads anew with MiXCR; each CDR3 protein has one entry. This sample has approximately 1.5 million distinct CDR3 sequences, with around 36% found just once. Source material: blood. Receptors were obtained from a woman under 40 in good health.

This chain joins TRBV5-1 and TRBJ1-5; D is ambiguous. V was shortened by 0 bases and J by 1 base, with 8 bases between the two germline ends. The germline V gene has CDR1 SGHRS and CDR2 YFSETQ. This CDR3 spans 15 amino acids. Here the CDR3 reads CASSLDSGSNQPQHF. The CDR3 region has the DNA TGCGCCAGCAGCTTGGACAGCGGGAGCAATCAGCCCCAGCATTTT.

V and J are TRBV3-1 and TRBJ2-4; D unresolved. Per germline, CDR1 LGHDT and CDR2 YNNKEL (reference sequence). The CDR3 contains 15 residues. The V end lost 3 bases, the J end lost 3 bases, and 12 bases lay between the germline ends. The CDR3 bases are TGTGCCAGCAGCCACCGAGGTATGAGCAAAAACATTCAGTACTTC. This gives the protein CASSHRGMSKNIQYF.

The rearrangement joins TRBV7-2 to TRBJ2-5, with 10 bases fitting TRBD1. Germline CDR1 reads SGHTA; CDR2 reads FQGNSA. The V segment lost 5 bases and the J segment 4 bases; nucleotides outside the gene matches: 10. The CDR3 loop spans 16 amino acids. CDR3 in amino acids: CASSQGGTGVGETQYF. The CDR3 nucleotides read TGTGCCAGCAGCCAGGGAGGGACAGGGGTAGGAGAGACCCAGTACTTC.

The chain is built from TRBV11-2 and TRBJ1-5; a possible D gene is TRBD1 (6 bases). Germline-derived CDR1 and CDR2 are SGHAT and FQNNGV. V was trimmed by 5 bases and J by 3 bases, leaving 14 bases between them. CDR3 length: 15 residues. In DNA form, the CDR3 reads TGTGCCAGCAGCCCCGGACAGAGCGTCAATCAGCCCCAGCATTTT. This translates into CASSPGQSVNQPQHF. The full variable domain, with the rest looked up from reference TRBV11-2 and TRBJ1-5, is EAGVAQSPRYKIIEKRQSVAFWCNPISGHATLYWYQQILGQGPKLLIQFQNNGVVDDSQLPKDRFSAERLKGVDSTLKIQPAKLEDSAVYLCASSPGQSVNQPQHFGDGTRLSIL.

This clonotype turned up a few times. The CDR3: CASSERVTATYEQYF. Here the CDR3 DNA reads TGTGCCAGCAGTGAAAGGGTGACAGCCACCTACGAGCAGTACTTC. V usage is TRBV6-1 and J usage is TRBJ2-7; weak D call: TRBD1 (5 bases). V was shortened by 2 bases and J by 2 bases, with 13 bases between the two germline ends. CDR1 MNHNS and CDR2 SASEGT come from the germline V gene. The CDR3 contains 15 residues.

This clonotype was counted between two and nine times. The J gene is TRBJ2-1, the V gene TRBV20-1, with 11 bases lining up with TRBD2. Germline V CDR1 and CDR2: DFQATT, SNEGSKA (reference sequence). Unmatched junction bases numbered 26, after V lost 3 bases and J lost 7 bases. CDR3 size: 21 residues. The CDR3 region is CSASTALGQGGSGRAGNEQFF. CDR3 bases: TGCAGTGCTAGTACAGCTCTGGGACAGGGAGGTAGCGGGAGGGCCGGGAATGAGCAGTTCTTC.

The CDR3 DNA reads as TGTGCCAGCAGCCCCCTGGAGAATGAGCAGTTCTTC. It encodes CASSPLENEQFF. V is TRBV7-9 and J is TRBJ2-1; unclear D gene. This CDR3 is 12 amino acids long. From germline, CDR1 is SEHNR and CDR2 FQNEAQ (reference sequence). V lost 5 bases, J lost 7 bases, and 9 bases lay in between.

This clonotype appeared many times. The chain uses TRBV20-1 and TRBJ2-5; weak D call: TRBD2 (6 bases). The CDR3 covers 12 residues. Germline CDR1 DFQATT, CDR2 SNEGSKA (reference sequence). The CDR3 nucleotides read TGCATCCCGGGACTTAACGTACAGACCCAGTACTTC. This sequence encodes CIPGLNVQTQYF.

This clonotype occurred a few times. This chain links TRBV5-5 with TRBJ2-1, with 9 bases lining up with TRBD2. V lost 4 bases, J lost 6 bases, and 17 bases stayed unmatched. Germline V lookup: CDR1 SGHKS, CDR2 YYEKEE (reference sequence). The CDR3 has 18 amino acids. The CDR3 DNA is TGTGCCAGCAGCGTGGAGACTAGCGGAAGGGTTCCGGGCAATGAGCAGTTCTTC. Translation gives CASSVETSGRVPGNEQFF.